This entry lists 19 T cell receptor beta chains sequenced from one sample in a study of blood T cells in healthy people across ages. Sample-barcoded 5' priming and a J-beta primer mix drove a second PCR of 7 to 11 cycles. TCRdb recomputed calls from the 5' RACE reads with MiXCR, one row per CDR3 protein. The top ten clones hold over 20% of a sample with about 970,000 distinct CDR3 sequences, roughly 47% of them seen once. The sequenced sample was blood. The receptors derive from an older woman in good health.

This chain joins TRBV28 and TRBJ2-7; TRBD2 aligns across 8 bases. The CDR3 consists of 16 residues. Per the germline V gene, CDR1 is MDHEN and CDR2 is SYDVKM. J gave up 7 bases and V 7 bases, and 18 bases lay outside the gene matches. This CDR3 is CASIPGPGAGGSEQYF. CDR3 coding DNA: TGTGCCAGCATCCCCGGCCCCGGCGCGGGAGGAAGTGAGCAGTACTTC. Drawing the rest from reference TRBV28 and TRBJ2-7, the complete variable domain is DVKVTQSSRYLVKRTGEKVFLECVQDMDHENMFWYRQDPGLGLRLIYFSYDVKMKEKGDIPEGYSVSREKKERFSLILESASTNQTSMYLCASIPGPGAGGSEQYFGPGTRLTVT.

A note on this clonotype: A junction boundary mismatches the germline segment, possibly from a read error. The CDR3 spells CASSYLGNYDYTF. The CDR3 DNA reads TGTGCCAGCAGTTATTTAGGGAACTATGACTACACCTTC. The chain combines TRBV6-5 with TRBJ1-2, with D unresolved. Germline values: CDR1 MNHEY, CDR2 SVGAGI. This CDR3 is built from 13 residues.

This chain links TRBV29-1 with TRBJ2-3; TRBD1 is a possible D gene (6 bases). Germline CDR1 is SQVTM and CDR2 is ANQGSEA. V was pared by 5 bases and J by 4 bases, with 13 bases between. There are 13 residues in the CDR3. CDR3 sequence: CSVTGSWADTQYF. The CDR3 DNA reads TGCAGCGTTACAGGGTCTTGGGCAGATACGCAGTATTTT.

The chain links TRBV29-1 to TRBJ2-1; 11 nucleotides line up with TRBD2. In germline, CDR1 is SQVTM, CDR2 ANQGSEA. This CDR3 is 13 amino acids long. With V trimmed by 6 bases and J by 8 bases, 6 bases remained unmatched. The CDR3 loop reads CSVTSGRVYEQFF. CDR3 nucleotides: TGCAGCGTCACTAGCGGGAGAGTCTATGAGCAGTTCTTC.

CDR3 sequence reads: CASSSQGPEFF. The DNA of the CDR3 is TGTGCCAGCAGCTCACAGGGTCCTGAGTTCTTC. This chain uses TRBV7-9 with TRBJ2-1; a possible D gene is TRBD1 (6 bases). The V end lost 4 bases, the J end lost 14 bases, and 12 bases lay between the germline ends. Germline CDR1 reads SEHNR; CDR2 reads FQNEAQ (reference sequence). This CDR3 is 11 amino acids long. The variable domain in full, with the rest retrieved from reference TRBV7-9 and TRBJ2-1, is DTGVSQNPRHKITKRGQNVTFRCDPISEHNRLYWYRQTLGQGPEFLTYFQNEAQLEKSRLLSDRFSAERPKGSFSTLEIQRTEQGDSAMYLCASSSQGPEFFGPGTRLTVL.

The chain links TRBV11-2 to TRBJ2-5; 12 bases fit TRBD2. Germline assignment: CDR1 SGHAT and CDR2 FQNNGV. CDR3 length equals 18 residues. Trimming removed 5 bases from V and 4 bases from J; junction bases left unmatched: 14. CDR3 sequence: CASSPRLAGDLRGETQYF. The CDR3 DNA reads TGTGCCAGCAGCCCTCGACTAGCGGGAGATTTAAGGGGAGAGACCCAGTACTTC.

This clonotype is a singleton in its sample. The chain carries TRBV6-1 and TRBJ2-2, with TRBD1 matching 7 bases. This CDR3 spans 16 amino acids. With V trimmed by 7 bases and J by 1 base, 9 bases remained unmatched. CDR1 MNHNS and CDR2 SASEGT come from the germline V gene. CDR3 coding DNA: TGTGCCAGCACCAAACAGGGGCCCATGAACACCGGGGAGCTGTTTTTT. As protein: CASTKQGPMNTGELFF.

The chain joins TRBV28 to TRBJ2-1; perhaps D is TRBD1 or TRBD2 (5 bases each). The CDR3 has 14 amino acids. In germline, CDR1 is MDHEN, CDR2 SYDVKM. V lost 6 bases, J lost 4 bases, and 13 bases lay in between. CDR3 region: CASREPGPYNEQFF. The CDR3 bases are TGTGCCAGCAGGGAGCCGGGGCCATACAATGAGCAGTTCTTC.

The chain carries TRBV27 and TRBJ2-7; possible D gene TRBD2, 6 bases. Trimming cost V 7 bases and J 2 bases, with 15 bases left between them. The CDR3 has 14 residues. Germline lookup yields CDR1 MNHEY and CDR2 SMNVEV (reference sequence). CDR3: CASTQRVGAYEQYF. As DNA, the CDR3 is TGTGCCAGCACCCAGCGGGTAGGGGCCTACGAGCAGTACTTC.

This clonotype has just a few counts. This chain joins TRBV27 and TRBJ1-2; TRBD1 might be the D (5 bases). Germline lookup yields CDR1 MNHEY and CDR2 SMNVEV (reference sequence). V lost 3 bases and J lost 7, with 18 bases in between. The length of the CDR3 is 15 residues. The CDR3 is CASSFNSRREGGYTF. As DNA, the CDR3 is TGTGCCAGCAGTTTTAACAGCCGCAGGGAGGGTGGCTACACCTTC.

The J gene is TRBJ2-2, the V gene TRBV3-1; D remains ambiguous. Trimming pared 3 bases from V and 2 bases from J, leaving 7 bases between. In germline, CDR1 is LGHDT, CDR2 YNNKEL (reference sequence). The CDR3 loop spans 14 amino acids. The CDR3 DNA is TGTGCCAGCAGCCACGGCGGAAACACCGGGGAGCTGTTTTTT. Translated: CASSHGGNTGELFF.

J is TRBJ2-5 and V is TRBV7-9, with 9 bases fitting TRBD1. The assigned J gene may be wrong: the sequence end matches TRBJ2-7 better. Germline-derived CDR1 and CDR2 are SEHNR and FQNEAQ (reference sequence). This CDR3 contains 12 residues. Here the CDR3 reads CAEDRGTYEQYF. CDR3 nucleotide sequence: TGTGCAGAGGACAGGGGTACCTACGAGCAGTACTTC.

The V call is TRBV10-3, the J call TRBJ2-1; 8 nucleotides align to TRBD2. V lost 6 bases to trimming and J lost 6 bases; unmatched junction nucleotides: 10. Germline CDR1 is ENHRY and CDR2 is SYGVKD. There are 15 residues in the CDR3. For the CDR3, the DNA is TGTGCCATCAGGAGCGGGAGAGAGGGGGGCAATGAGCAGTTCTTC. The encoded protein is CAIRSGREGGNEQFF.

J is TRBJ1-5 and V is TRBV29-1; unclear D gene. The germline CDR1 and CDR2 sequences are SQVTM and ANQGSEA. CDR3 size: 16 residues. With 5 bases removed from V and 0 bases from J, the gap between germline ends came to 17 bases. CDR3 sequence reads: CSVLSTSEYSNQPQHF. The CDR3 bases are TGCAGCGTTTTGTCCACCTCCGAATATAGCAATCAGCCCCAGCATTTT.

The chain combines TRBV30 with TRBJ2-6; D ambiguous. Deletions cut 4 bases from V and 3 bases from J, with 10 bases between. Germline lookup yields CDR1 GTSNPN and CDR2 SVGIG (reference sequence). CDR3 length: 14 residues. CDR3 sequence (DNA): TGTGCCTGGAAGCTATCGGTTGGGGCCAACGTCCTGACTTTC. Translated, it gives CAWKLSVGANVLTF.

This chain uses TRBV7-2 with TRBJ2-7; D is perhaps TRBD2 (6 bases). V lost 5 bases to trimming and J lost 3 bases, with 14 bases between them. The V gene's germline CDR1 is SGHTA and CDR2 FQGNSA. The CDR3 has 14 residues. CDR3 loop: CASSPGLKNYEQYF. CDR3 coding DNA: TGTGCCAGCAGCCCTGGACTAAAGAACTACGAGCAGTACTTC.

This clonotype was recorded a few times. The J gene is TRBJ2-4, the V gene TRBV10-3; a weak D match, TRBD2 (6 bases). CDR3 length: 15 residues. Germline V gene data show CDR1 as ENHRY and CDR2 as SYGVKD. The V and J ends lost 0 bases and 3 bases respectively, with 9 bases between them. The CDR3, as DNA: TGTGCCATCAGTGAGTCAGGCGGGGACAAAAACATTCAGTACTTC. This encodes CAISESGGDKNIQYF.

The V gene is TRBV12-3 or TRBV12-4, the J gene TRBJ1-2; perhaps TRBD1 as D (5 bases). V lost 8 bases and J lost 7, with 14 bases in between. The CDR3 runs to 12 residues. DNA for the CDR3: TGTGCCAGCGGGGGGGATTGGGGTGGCTACACCTTC. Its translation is CASGGDWGGYTF.

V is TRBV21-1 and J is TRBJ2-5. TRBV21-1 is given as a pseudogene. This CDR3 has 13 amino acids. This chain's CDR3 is CASSKGIAVAQYF. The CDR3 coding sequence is TGTGCCAGCAGCAAAGGAATAGCTGTGGCCCAGTACTTC.